The 19 T cell receptor beta chains listed next were all sequenced from one sample in a study of radiotherapy plus CTLA-4 blockade in lung cancer. The assay was immunoSEQ multiplex PCR, and TCRdb's table has in-frame clones only and misses some. This repertoire shows 39,000 or so clones, over 70% found once; its top ten account for around 9.5%. The specimen comprised peripheral blood, sampled from a patient treated with radiotherapy plus ipilimumab. These receptor sequences come from a human donor with non-small cell lung cancer who had stable disease on radiotherapy plus ipilimumab.

This sequence joins TRBV6-5 and TRBJ1-2; D is perhaps TRBD1 (5 bases). The CDR3 totals 15 residues. Trimming left V 0 bases short and J 7 bases short, with 15 bases between. Germline loops: CDR1 MNHEY, CDR2 SVGAGI. The CDR3 here is CASSYSRGYYGGYTF. The CDR3 DNA reads TGTGCCAGCAGTTACTCGCGGGGGTATTACGGTGGCTACACCTTC.

The chain combines TRBV5-1 with TRBJ1-2; the D is unclear. The germline gives CDR1 SGHRS, CDR2 YFSETQ. The CDR3 loop spans 14 amino acids. The V end was cut by 0 bases, the J end by 8 bases, with 14 bases between. CDR3 sequence: CASSLDQSPGGYTF. CDR3 DNA: TGCGCCAGCAGCTTGGACCAGAGCCCGGGGGGCTACACCTTC.

This chain uses TRBV27 with TRBJ2-5; 8 nucleotides agree with TRBD2. Germline trimming cut 6 bases from V and 2 bases from J; bases unmatched to any gene: 8. The germline gives CDR1 MNHEY, CDR2 SMNVEV (reference sequence). The CDR3 totals 15 residues. The CDR3 region is CASRKAGEIQETQYF. For the CDR3, the DNA is TGTGCCAGCAGAAAAGCGGGGGAAATTCAAGAGACCCAGTACTTC.

The chain carries TRBV29-1 and TRBJ2-7; 9 nucleotides agree with TRBD1. Germline V gives CDR1 SQVTM, CDR2 ANQGSEA. Trimming at V came to 7 bases and at J to 12 bases, leaving 13 bases not matched to a gene. This CDR3 region has 12 residues. The CDR3 loop reads CSASSTGGVGYF. The CDR3 nucleotides are TGCAGCGCATCCTCTACAGGGGGCGTAGGGTACTTC.

The chain joins TRBV30 to TRBJ2-1; the D is unclear. With 0 bases removed from V and 8 bases from J, the gap between germline ends came to 17 bases. Germline V gives CDR1 GTSNPN, CDR2 SVGIG (reference sequence). The CDR3 is made up of 15 amino acids. CDR3 region: CAWSVLSSNTHEQFF. The CDR3 nucleotides read TGTGCCTGGAGTGTACTGAGCTCAAACACACATGAGCAGTTCTTC.

The chain links TRBV27 to TRBJ2-7; maybe TRBD1 (6 bases). The CDR3 has 14 amino acids. Germline lookup yields CDR1 MNHEY and CDR2 SMNVEV (reference sequence). V shed 6 bases and J shed 0 bases, with 12 bases lying between them. For the CDR3, the DNA is TGTGCCAGCAGAGCCGACAGGACCTCCTACGAGCAGTACTTC. The encoded protein is CASRADRTSYEQYF.

The chain couples TRBV5-1 to TRBJ1-2, with 8 bases fitting TRBD1. Per germline, CDR1 SGHRS and CDR2 YFSETQ. V was pared by 3 bases and J by 7 bases, with 8 bases of the junction left unmatched. CDR3 length: 14 residues. The CDR3 coding sequence is TGCGCCAGCAGCTCCGACAGGGGTGAATTTGGCTACACCTTC. Protein product: CASSSDRGEFGYTF.

The chain carries TRBV6-1 and TRBJ2-3; 9 nucleotides match TRBD2. Germline CDR1 is MNHNS and CDR2 is SASEGT. V shed 4 bases and J 4 bases; nucleotides not matched to a gene: 12. The length of the CDR3 is 17 residues. The CDR3 protein is CASSAQAGGHFPDTQYF. CDR3 sequence (DNA): TGTGCCAGCAGTGCCCAAGCGGGGGGCCATTTCCCAGATACGCAGTATTTT.

The chain recombines TRBV7-9 with TRBJ2-7; perhaps D is TRBD1 or TRBD2 (5 bases each). The V gene lost 4 bases and the J gene lost 5 bases, with 18 bases spanning the gap. Germline CDR1 and CDR2: SEHNR and FQNEAQ (reference sequence). The length of the CDR3 is 15 residues. Written as DNA, the CDR3 is TGTGCCAGCAGCTCCCCGACTGGGGGTCCGGACGAGCAGTACTTC. It codes for CASSSPTGGPDEQYF.

This clone has only a few counts. V usage is TRBV25-1 and J usage is TRBJ2-3, with D perhaps assigned TRBD1 or TRBD2 (6 bases each). V was trimmed by 1 base and J by 0 bases, leaving 17 bases between them. Germline CDR1 reads MGHDK; CDR2 reads SYGVNS. There are 18 residues in the CDR3. In DNA, the CDR3 is TGTGCCAGCAGTGAATCCACCGGAGGGACACAAAGCACAGATACGCAGTATTTT. Protein sequence: CASSESTGGTQSTDTQYF.

This rearrangement joins TRBV2 to TRBJ2-1, with D tentatively TRBD2 (6 bases). The CDR3 length is 14 residues. With 8 bases removed from V and 0 bases from J, the gap between germline ends came to 11 bases. In germline, CDR1 is SNHLY, CDR2 FYNNEI. The CDR3 loop reads CASRAGGSYNEQFF. The DNA for the CDR3 is TGTGCCAGCCGTGCCGGGGGCTCCTACAATGAGCAGTTCTTC.

The chain is built from TRBV28 and TRBJ2-7, with 8 bases aligning to TRBD1. The CDR3 totals 12 residues. Germline values: CDR1 MDHEN, CDR2 SYDVKM. In nucleotides, the CDR3 is TGTGGAACAGGGGGTCGGTCCTACGAGCAGTACTTC. It encodes CGTGGRSYEQYF.

The chain combines TRBV6-5 with TRBJ2-7; TRBD1 or TRBD2 may be the D gene (7 bases each). The V gene lost 6 bases and the J gene lost 3 bases, with 18 bases spanning the gap. The germline gives CDR1 MNHEY, CDR2 SVGAGI. CDR3 length equals 15 residues. CDR3 protein: CASRRGRGSNYEQYV. CDR3 in DNA: TGTGCCAGCAGGAGGGGGCGGGGGTCTAACTACGAGCAGTACGTC.

The chain recombines TRBV30 with TRBJ1-1; no clear D gene. Per germline, CDR1 GTSNPN and CDR2 SVGIG (reference sequence). The CDR3 has 12 residues. V lost 2 bases, J lost 5 bases, and 9 bases lay in between. CDR3 in DNA: TGTGCCTGGAGTTTGCTCTGGACTGAAGCTTTCTTT. Translating it yields CAWSLLWTEAFF.

This chain joins TRBV7-8 and TRBJ2-3; D may match TRBD1 or TRBD2 (6 bases each). CDR3 length: 15 amino acids. Trimming took 10 bases from V and 0 from J, leaving 17 bases between them. CDR1 and CDR2 (germline): SGHVS, FQNEAQ. Here the CDR3 DNA reads TGTGCCATCCTCCGGGGGACAAGGAGCACAGATACGCAGTATTTT. It codes for CAILRGTRSTDTQYF.

This chain uses TRBV11-2 with TRBJ1-3; D is undetermined. CDR3 length equals 14 residues. The V end lost 4 bases, the J end lost 1 base, and 8 bases lay between the germline ends. Germline V CDR1 and CDR2: SGHAT, FQNNGV. This CDR3 is CASSSSRSGNTIYF. CDR3 in DNA: TGTGCCAGCAGCTCGAGTAGGTCTGGAAACACCATATATTTT.

The chain employs TRBV4-1 and TRBJ1-1; perhaps TRBD1 as D (6 bases). The V gene's germline CDR1 is MGHRA and CDR2 YSYEKL. The CDR3 length is 16 residues. V was cut by 5 bases and J by 0 bases, with 16 bases left in between. The CDR3 is CASSKWAGQLNTEAFF. CDR3 sequence (DNA): TGCGCCAGCAGCAAGTGGGCAGGACAGCTGAACACTGAAGCTTTCTTT.

V usage is TRBV13 and J usage is TRBJ1-6; 12 bases are shared with TRBD1. CDR3 length: 16 amino acids. V lost 5 bases to trimming and J lost 6 bases; unmatched junction nucleotides: 5. CDR1 and CDR2 from the germline V gene are PRHDT and FYEKMQ (reference sequence). The CDR3 reads CASSPGTGGGNSPLHF. The CDR3 DNA is TGTGCCAGCAGCCCAGGGACAGGGGGCGGTAATTCACCCCTCCACTTT.

The gene calls are TRBV19 and TRBJ1-2; D gene uncertain. The CDR3 covers 14 residues. CDR1 and CDR2 from the germline V gene are LNHDA and SQIVND (reference sequence). V was cut by 8 bases and J by 0 bases, with 13 bases left in between. The CDR3 nucleotides are TGTGCCAGTCACCTACAACAAGCTAACTATGGCTACACCTTC. It codes for CASHLQQANYGYTF.